This T cell receptor (beta chain) was found in a study of cytomegalovirus exposure and HLA in healthy donors. Whole-study context: A later analysis reported the same platform for the 120 validation repertoires and the 500 to 700 first-cohort repertoires.

The method was immunoSEQ multiplex PCR; TCRdb's version includes in-frame clones alone and lacks a portion of them. The data contain 110,000 to 150,000 clones, roughly 88% of them singletons. The donors were members of the roughly 130-subject validation cohort (separate from the approximately 650-subject first cohort). Findings and limits, study-wide: Subsequent analysis revealed that first-cohort TCR clusters tended to co-occur in the approximately 120 validation repertoires. Listed as cytomegalovirus-associated were about 160 TCR beta chains.

About this clone: The antigen remains unidentified.

This CDR3 is built from 13 residues. Germline V gene lookup returns CDR1 LNHDA and CDR2 SQIVND (reference sequence). Trimming removed 5 bases from V and 1 base from J, with 8 bases in between. The sample consisted of PBMCs. The sequence was collected from a woman between 18 and 29 years old in good health and CMV-seropositive. The chain has TRBV19 and TRBJ1-2; no firm D call. CDR3 DNA: TGTGCCAGTAGTGCGGGAAATAACTATGGCTACACCTTC. Protein product: CASSAGNNYGYTF.